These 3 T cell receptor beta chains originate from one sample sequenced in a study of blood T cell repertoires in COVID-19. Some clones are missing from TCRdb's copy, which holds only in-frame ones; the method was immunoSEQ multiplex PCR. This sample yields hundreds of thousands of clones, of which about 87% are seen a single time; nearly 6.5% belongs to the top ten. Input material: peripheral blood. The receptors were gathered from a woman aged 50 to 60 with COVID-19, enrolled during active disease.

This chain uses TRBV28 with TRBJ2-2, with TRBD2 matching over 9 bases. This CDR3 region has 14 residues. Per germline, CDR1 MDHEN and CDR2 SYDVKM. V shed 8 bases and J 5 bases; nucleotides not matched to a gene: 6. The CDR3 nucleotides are TGTGCCAGCCTGGCGGGGGGGTTAACCGGGGAGCTGTTTTTT. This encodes CASLAGGLTGELFF.

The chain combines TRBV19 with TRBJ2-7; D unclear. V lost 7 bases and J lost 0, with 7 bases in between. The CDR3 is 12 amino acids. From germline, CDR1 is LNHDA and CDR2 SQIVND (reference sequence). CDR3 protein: CASMANSYEQYF. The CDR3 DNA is TGTGCCAGTATGGCCAACTCCTACGAGCAGTACTTC.

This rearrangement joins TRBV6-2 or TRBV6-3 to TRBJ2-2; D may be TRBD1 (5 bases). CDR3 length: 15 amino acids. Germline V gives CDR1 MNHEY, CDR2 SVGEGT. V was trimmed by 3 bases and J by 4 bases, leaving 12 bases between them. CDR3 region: CASSYWGVGTGELFF. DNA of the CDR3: TGTGCCAGCAGTTATTGGGGCGTGGGCACCGGGGAGCTGTTTTTT.